Listed below are T cell receptor beta chains from one sample, sequenced in a study of T cell responses to AZD1222 COVID-19 vaccine. Here immunoSEQ multiplex PCR was the method, and the copy in TCRdb shows in-frame clones only, minus some. Here the sample spans around 160,000 clones, 75% to 90% being singletons. Sequencing used peripheral blood, obtained on day 0 of MenACWY control vaccination. These receptors came from an adult in good health. Both conserved end residues are part of each CDR3.

V gene	J gene	CDR3 protein
TRBV7-2	TRBJ1-3	CASSRTGLSGNTIYF
TRBV10-3	TRBJ2-7	CAISESQEQYF
TRBV19	TRBJ2-4	CASTMGSQGKSGKNIQYF
TRBV5-1	TRBJ2-7	CASSLGGTPYEQYF
TRBV3-1/TRBV3-2	TRBJ2-5	CASSQAQGQETQYF
TRBV18	TRBJ1-1	CASSPGGTQTNTEAFF
TRBV7-9	TRBJ2-2	CASSSTRRGGTGELFF
TRBV12-3/TRBV12-4	TRBJ1-1	CASSLSSGWRAFF
TRBV5-1	TRBJ2-7	CASSLDIQGGEQYF
TRBV18	TRBJ2-7	CASSPRTDTYEQYF
TRBV12-3/TRBV12-4	TRBJ2-5	CASSLQGQETQYF
TRBV7-9	TRBJ1-1	CASSLEGGEAFF
TRBV11-2	TRBJ1-2	CASSTFTGKANYGYTF
TRBV11-2	TRBJ2-5	CASSLGRLQETQYF
TRBV29-1	TRBJ1-2	CSVDRTGVTSGYTF
TRBV29-1	TRBJ2-3	CSVDRAGAAGDTQYF
TRBV19	TRBJ1-1	CASSMSGGDTEAFF
TRBV5-6	TRBJ1-1	CASSLAKGTEAFF
TRBV19	TRBJ1-5	CASSSGQGLYSNQPQHF
TRBV7-6	TRBJ1-6	CASSLGRRAQGDNSPLHF
TRBV3-1/TRBV3-2	TRBJ1-3	CASSLSGFGNTIYF
TRBV28	TRBJ1-1	CASSLLSGATSTEAFF
TRBV20-1	TRBJ1-2	CSADSPYGYTF
TRBV27	TRBJ2-2	CASSLGSGRTGELFF
TRBV19	TRBJ1-3	CASTPDRGFSGNTIYF
TRBV15	TRBJ1-5	CATSSSLNQPQHF
TRBV12-3/TRBV12-4	TRBJ1-2	CASSLEVGGYTF
TRBV6-6	TRBJ2-1	CASSSTVVYNEQFF
TRBV7-9	TRBJ2-2	CASSFATGELFF
TRBV5-5	TRBJ2-5	CASSLSLAVQETQYF
TRBV19	TRBJ1-5	CASSHRPVSNQPQHF
TRBV2	TRBJ2-5	CASKTTQGGETQYF
TRBV4-1	TRBJ1-2	CASSPTGPRANYGYTF
TRBV24-1	TRBJ2-5	CATSDFTLETQYF
TRBV6-1	TRBJ2-3	CASSERTSGGDTQYF